This T cell receptor beta chain was identified during a study of Graves' ophthalmopathy and Graves' hyperthyroidism. General study points: The model achieved roughly 66% sensitivity and over 72% specificity for ophthalmopathy progression. Separation of ophthalmopathy from stable hyperthyroidism was achieved by a 13-signature model, at about 89% sensitivity and 70% to 82% specificity.

Amplified TCR beta CDR3 regions were obtained using RNA transcripts as template. Investigators did first-round RT-PCR with HTBI primers, then second-round multiplex PCR. TCRdb re-derived calls from the multiplex PCR reads in MiXCR, one entry per CDR3 protein. Altogether 300,000 to 350,000 distinct CDR3 sequences are present, roughly 15% being singletons, with the ten largest covering around 12%. V dropped 6 bases and J dropped 4 bases, with 16 bases sitting between them. This CDR3 is 15 amino acids long. Germline lookup yields CDR1 KGHSH and CDR2 LQKENI. This clonotype was detected ten times or more. Its antigen remains unknown.

The clonotype originates from an adult man with Graves' ophthalmopathy. The rearrangement links TRBV18 to TRBJ1-3; D perhaps matches TRBD1 (5 bases). Sequencing was performed on peripheral blood. The CDR3 here is CASSPERGAGNTIYF. Here the CDR3 DNA reads TGTGCCAGCTCCCCCGAACGAGGGGCCGGAAACACCATATATTTT.